This paragraph covers one TCR beta chain sequence. CDR1 and CDR2 from the germline V gene are LGHNA and YNFKEQ. This CDR3 has 16 residues. V lost 4 bases, J lost 0 bases, and 8 bases stayed unmatched. Reverse transcription of 0.5 to 1 ug RNA was performed with random hexamers. TCRdb reprocessed the immunoSEQ multiplex PCR reads with MiXCR, giving one entry per CDR3 protein. The data hold over 100,000 distinct CDR3 sequences, with roughly 95% observed a single time. This sample was taken from a study of CD8 T cells in Susac syndrome. The patients with Susac syndrome satisfied recently defined diagnostic criteria for either definite or probable disease.

Sequenced material: CD4+ T cells from PBMCs. This sequence originates from a human donor with Susac syndrome. The V call is TRBV4-2, the J call TRBJ2-5, with 7 bases fitting TRBD2. The CDR3 here is CASSPSSGSYQETQYF. The CDR3, as DNA: TGTGCCAGCAGCCCGTCTAGCGGCTCGTACCAAGAGACCCAGTACTTC.